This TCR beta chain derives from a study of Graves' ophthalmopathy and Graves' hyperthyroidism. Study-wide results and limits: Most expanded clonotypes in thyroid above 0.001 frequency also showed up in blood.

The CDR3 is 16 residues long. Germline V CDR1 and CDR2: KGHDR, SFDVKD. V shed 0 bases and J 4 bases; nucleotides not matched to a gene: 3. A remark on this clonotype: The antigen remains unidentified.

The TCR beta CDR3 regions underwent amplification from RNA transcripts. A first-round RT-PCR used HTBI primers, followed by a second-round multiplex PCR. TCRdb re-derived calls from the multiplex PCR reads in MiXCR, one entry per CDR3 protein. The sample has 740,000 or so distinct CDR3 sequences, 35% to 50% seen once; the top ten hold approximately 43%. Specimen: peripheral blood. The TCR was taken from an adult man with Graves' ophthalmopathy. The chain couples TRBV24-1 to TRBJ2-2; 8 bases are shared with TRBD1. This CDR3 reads CATSDLTGGVTGELFF. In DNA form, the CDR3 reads TGTGCCACCAGTGATTTGACAGGGGGTGTCACCGGGGAGCTGTTTTTT.